This section outlines one TCR beta chain sequence together with its context. It has no known antigen specificity. No qualities accompany the bases; no much larger clone lies one base away. The sample is drawn from a study of identical twins (dated by TCRdb to 2015 to 2016). Describing the broader study: To test whether fetal clonotypes persist, this study deep-sequenced TCR alpha and beta repertoires from monozygotic twins, from unrelated adults of various ages, and from cord blood. To rule out contamination, replicate twin experiments were performed at different times with different library preparation protocols. Broader findings and caveats from the paper: Abundant cord blood beta clonotypes had fewer insertions, young adult naive repertoires showed a similar but weaker trend, and memory repertoires showed no such trend. Compared with coincidental sharing between unrelated individuals, an excess of low generation-probability sequences was observed among out-of-frame TCR alpha sequences shared between twins. In beta out-of-frame sequences, excess twin sharing was weaker, because having fewer shared sequences lowered the signal-to-noise ratio. Out-of-frame TCR alpha sharing in monozygotic twins was systematically underestimated by recombination models, whereas sharing between unrelated individuals was in agreement with the recombination models. Invariant T cells such as MAIT and iNKT could partly confound zero-insertion analyses, though diverse VJ usage argued against this for most clonotypes. Conclusions relied on cross-sectional statistical analysis, since the same donors could not be followed over many years.

The method was 5' RACE. Data came from an Illumina HiSeq 2000. A universal primer binding site was added through template switching, and the final cDNA carried a unique molecular identifier so that TCR cDNA molecules could be counted accurately. Specific primers in the conserved constant-segment region were used to synthesize first-strand cDNA for the TCR alpha and beta chains. To control for contamination, every cDNA library carried two barcodes: a SMART-Mk sample barcode plus Illumina barcodes. TruSeq adapter sequences along with Illumina sample barcodes were introduced in two successive PCR steps. TCR alpha and beta cDNA libraries were sequenced on the Illumina HiSeq platform with custom primers. Per the authors' processing: MiGEC processed the raw reads to extract unique molecular identifiers, while MiXCR was used to determine the CDR3 positions. Recombination models were inferred per individual with the repgenHMM and IGoR tools using an EM algorithm. The tcR package in R was used for shared clonotype analysis, with sharing normalized by the product of cloneset sizes. To study raw recombination free of thymic and clonal selection effects, out-of-frame nonproductive sequences were analyzed. TCRdb's own reprocessing of the public reads used fastp at Q25 and MiXCR and kept productive beta chains. Rows matching on CDR3 protein sequence are summarized as one entry with the most common DNA and genes. These V and J calls are TCRdb output, not the study's own analysis. The sample table lists a few hundred thousand distinct CDR3 sequences, about 10% of them with a count of one. The ten largest account for 10% of the sample.

Every donor was a healthy Caucasian. Miltenyi CD45RO+ enrichment and human naive T-cell isolation kits were used to isolate memory (CD45RO+) and naive T cells from PBMC. Counted from cysteine to phenylalanine, this CDR3 has 16 amino acids. Only CDR3 DNA is held: 48 bases, read in frame from base 1. The junction shows trimming of 5 bases on V and 0 bases on J, plus 14 bases between the germline ends. This TCR derives from a man in his forties or fifties in good health. The chain uses TRBV12-3 or TRBV12-4 and TRBJ1-3, with no confident D gene call. Sequencing input: memory T cells sorted from blood. The cell subset or site label here, explained by the study, means: CD45RO+ enriched T cells. The DNA sequence is as follows: TGTGCCAGCAGTAATAGACCCTTCTACTCTGGAAACACCATATATTTT. The translation is CASSNRPFYSGNTIYF.